The 30 T cell receptor beta chains in this list originate from one sample, sequenced in a study of T cells in Graves' hyperthyroidism and ophthalmopathy. Amplification yielded TCR beta CDR3 regions, with RNA transcripts as the source. During a first-round RT-PCR of the TCR CDR3, the HTBI primer set was used. Via MiXCR, TCRdb re-called the multiplex PCR reads, giving one row per CDR3 protein. The sample records more than 500,000 distinct CDR3 sequences, around 15% being singletons. The specimen sequenced was blood. These receptors were collected from a woman aged 25 to 39 with Graves' hyperthyroidism.

This clonotype was seen a few times. The chain employs TRBV18 and TRBJ2-5; D is possibly TRBD1 (5 bases). The CDR3 sequence is 14 residues long. V gave up 2 bases and J gave up 2 bases, with 9 bases separating them. From germline, CDR1 is KGHSH and CDR2 LQKENI. CDR3 coding DNA: TGTGCCAGCTCACCAAGACAGATACAAGAGACCCAGTACTTC. The encoded protein is CASSPRQIQETQYF.

This clonotype was counted ten times or more. This chain connects TRBV3-1 to TRBJ2-7, with D unresolved. V lost 0 bases and J 3 bases, leaving 9 bases between the germline ends. The CDR3 has 14 amino acids. The germline CDR1 and CDR2 sequences are LGHDT and YNNKEL (reference sequence). CDR3 loop: CASSQEAQSYEQYF. In nucleotides, the CDR3 is TGTGCCAGCAGCCAAGAGGCTCAGAGCTACGAGCAGTACTTC.

The gene calls are TRBV6-1 and TRBJ1-4; no firm D call. V was clipped by 2 bases and J by 4 bases, with 8 bases between them. The CDR3 contains 14 residues. Per the germline V gene, CDR1 is MNHNS and CDR2 is SASEGT. Here the CDR3 DNA reads TGTGCCAGCAGTGAAACAAATCGTAATGAAAAACTGTTTTTT. This encodes CASSETNRNEKLFF.

This clonotype occurred many times. The chain couples TRBV6-1 to TRBJ2-7; 12 bases map to TRBD1. Per the germline V gene, CDR1 is MNHNS and CDR2 is SASEGT. V lost 6 bases to trimming and J lost 3 bases; unmatched junction nucleotides: 6. The CDR3 runs 15 residues. The CDR3 DNA sequence: TGTGCCAGCAGCCCCGGGACAGGGGGCTTCTACGAGCAGTACTTC. Translation gives CASSPGTGGFYEQYF.

This clonotype showed up many times. At one of its ends the junction is not consistent with the germline gene, which may arise from a read error. The chain employs TRBV12-3 or TRBV12-4 and TRBJ2-3, with 11 bases aligning to TRBD2. The CDR3 runs 14 residues. Here the CDR3 reads CASSIAGGADTQYF. The DNA of the CDR3 is TGTGCCAGCAGTATAGCGGGAGGGGCTGATACGCAGTATTTT.

This clonotype was seen many times. The rearrangement uses TRBV27 and TRBJ2-5; 14 positions agree with TRBD2. CDR1 is MNHEY and CDR2 is SMNVEV in the germline V gene (reference sequence). The CDR3 is made up of 16 amino acids. The ends lost 4 bases at V and 5 bases at J; junction bases unmatched: 6. The CDR3 is CASSSRRTSGRETQYF. CDR3 in DNA: TGTGCCAGCAGTTCCAGAAGGACTAGCGGGAGGGAGACCCAGTACTTC.

This clonotype was counted at least ten times. The CDR3 DNA sequence: TGTGCCAGCAGGCGCACTGGCGGAGGTTTCTACAATGAGCAGTTCTTC. It codes for CASRRTGGGFYNEQFF. V gene TRBV6-2 or TRBV6-3 combines with J gene TRBJ2-1; possible D gene TRBD2, 5 bases. V lost 6 bases, J lost 3 bases, and 18 bases lay in between. Germline V gene lookup returns CDR1 MNHEY and CDR2 SVGEGT. This CDR3 is built from 16 residues.

This clonotype was seen many times. This sequence joins TRBV7-2 and TRBJ2-3; TRBD2 matches at 9 bases. With 5 bases clipped from V and 5 bases from J, the junction kept 14 bases outside the gene matches. The CDR3 covers 17 residues. Germline V CDR1 and CDR2: SGHTA, FQGNSA. In DNA form, the CDR3 reads TGTGCCAGCAGCCCAGACCCTAGCGGGACGATCAGAGATACGCAGTATTTT. Residues: CASSPDPSGTIRDTQYF.

This rearrangement joins TRBV9 to TRBJ2-5; unclear D gene. Trimming cost V 0 bases and J 0 bases, with 9 bases left between them. This CDR3 contains 15 residues. The V gene's germline CDR1 is SGDLS and CDR2 YYNGEE. CDR3 residues: CASSVGFGYQETQYF. The CDR3 bases are TGTGCCAGCAGCGTAGGATTTGGGTACCAAGAGACCCAGTACTTC.

At least ten counts were recorded for this clonotype. J is TRBJ2-7 and V is TRBV12-3 or TRBV12-4, with TRBD2 matching over 9 bases. The CDR3 sequence is 13 residues long. The ends lost 6 bases at V and 3 bases at J; junction bases unmatched: 3. The CDR3 here is CASSSGRFYEQYF. Here the CDR3 DNA reads TGTGCCAGCAGCAGCGGGAGGTTCTACGAGCAGTACTTC.

The chain uses TRBV2 and TRBJ2-5; D may be TRBD1 (6 bases). With 6 bases removed from V and 1 base from J, the gap between germline ends came to 12 bases. Per germline, CDR1 SNHLY and CDR2 FYNNEI. The CDR3 has 14 residues. CDR3 nucleotide sequence: TGTGCCAGCAGGTCCCAGGGGTCCCAAGAGACCCAGTACTTC. It translates to CASRSQGSQETQYF. The variable domain in full, with the rest retrieved from reference TRBV2 and TRBJ2-5, is EPEVTQTPSHQVTQMGQEVILRCVPISNHLYFYWYRQILGQKVEFLVSFYNNEISEKSEIFDDQFSVERPDGSNFTLKIRSTKLEDSAMYFCASRSQGSQETQYFGPGTRLLVL.

This clonotype was picked up many times. The V gene is TRBV30, the J gene TRBJ1-2; TRBD1 matches 9 bases. Germline V gene sequence: CDR1 GTSNPN, CDR2 SVGIG (reference sequence). V lost 1 base and J lost 5; bases outside the gene matches: 11. There are 16 residues in the CDR3. The CDR3 nucleotides are TGTGCCTGGAGTGATAGATACGGACAGGGGAGGTATGGCTACACCTTC. Translated, it gives CAWSDRYGQGRYGYTF.

This clonotype was observed once. The chain carries TRBV7-9 and TRBJ2-1; TRBD2 aligns across 8 bases. The CDR3 loop spans 18 amino acids. V gave up 4 bases and J gave up 8 bases; unmatched junction bases: 19. Germline V CDR1 and CDR2: SEHNR, FQNEAQ (reference sequence). CDR3 region: CASSSRRGSGIKMDEQFF. The CDR3 nucleotides read TGTGCCAGCAGCTCCCGTAGGGGTAGCGGGATTAAAATGGATGAGCAGTTCTTC.

CDR3 loop: CASYQRGLGEKLFF. The CDR3 coding sequence is TGTGCCAGTTACCAGCGGGGTCTCGGCGAAAAACTGTTTTTT. V gene TRBV19 combines with J gene TRBJ1-4; unclear D gene. Germline V lookup: CDR1 LNHDA, CDR2 SQIVND (reference sequence). The CDR3 is 14 residues long. V shed 8 bases and J shed 8 bases, with 18 bases lying between them.

This clonotype was observed at least ten times. CDR3 loop: CASNPPGTPNEQFF. CDR3 DNA sequence: TGTGCCAGCAATCCACCCGGGACCCCCAATGAGCAGTTCTTC. The chain links TRBV12-3 or TRBV12-4 to TRBJ2-1; D tentatively reads TRBD1 or TRBD2 (5 bases each). This CDR3 is built from 14 residues. The ends were cut back, 7 bases at V and 6 bases at J, with 16 bases in the middle.

About this clonotype: Mismatch with germline at one junction end may stem from a read error. The rearrangement uses TRBV4-1 and TRBJ2-7; TRBD1 or TRBD2 may be the D gene (6 bases each). Per germline, CDR1 MGHRA and CDR2 YSYEKL. The CDR3 extends over 15 amino acids. In DNA, the CDR3 is TGCGCCAACAGCCAAAGTTCTCGGGGGCGCTACGAGCAGTACTTC. Protein sequence: CANSQSSRGRYEQYF.

As concerns this clonotype: Being one base from a much bigger clone, this may be a read error. The CDR3 loop reads CASSPLFDNEQFF. The CDR3 DNA follows: TGTGCCAGCAGCCCCCTATTTGACAATGAGCAGTTCTTC. This sequence joins TRBV3-1 and TRBJ2-1; D not certain. The CDR3 covers 13 residues. Germline lookup yields CDR1 LGHDT and CDR2 YNNKEL (reference sequence). V shed 4 bases and J shed 5 bases, with 9 bases lying between them.

This chain joins TRBV9 and TRBJ2-2, with 8 bases matching TRBD2. Germline V gives CDR1 SGDLS, CDR2 YYNGEE. Trimming removed 4 bases from V and 5 bases from J; junction bases left unmatched: 10. The CDR3 loop spans 16 amino acids. In DNA form, the CDR3 reads TGTGCCAGCAGCCCAGGAGGCGGGAGGCCGACCGGGGAGCTGTTTTTT. This sequence encodes CASSPGGGRPTGELFF.

The rearrangement joins TRBV20-1 to TRBJ1-5; D is possibly TRBD1 (5 bases). Germline V gene data show CDR1 as DFQATT and CDR2 as SNEGSKA (reference sequence). Between the trimmed V and J ends, which lost 0 bases and 5 bases, there was a span of 8 bases. The CDR3 is 13 residues long. The CDR3 loop reads CSAREAGDQPQHF. For the CDR3, the DNA is TGCAGTGCTAGAGAGGCGGGGGATCAGCCCCAGCATTTT.

This clonotype was counted only a few times. The chain links TRBV20-1 to TRBJ1-5; D might be TRBD1 (6 bases). Trimming removed 3 bases at V and 7 bases at J, with 22 bases between. The CDR3 runs to 16 residues. Germline V CDR1 and CDR2: DFQATT, SNEGSKA (reference sequence). The DNA for the CDR3 is TGCAGTGCTAGCCCCTTTATTCGGGGGGCCGTCCAGCCCCAGCATTTT. Amino acids: CSASPFIRGAVQPQHF.

Ten or more counts support this clonotype. This sequence joins TRBV6-2 or TRBV6-3 and TRBJ2-1; the match to TRBD2 covers 12 bases. The germline gives CDR1 MNHEY, CDR2 SVGEGT. The CDR3 sequence is 20 residues long. The trim removed 2 bases at V and 7 bases at J, leaving 18 bases unmatched. The CDR3 nucleotides are TGTGCCAGCAGTTACCGAAATCCTAGCGGGAGGGCCTTAGTTGGGAATGAGCAGTTCTTC. Protein product: CASSYRNPSGRALVGNEQFF.

The chain recombines TRBV19 with TRBJ2-7; D is undetermined. V shed 3 bases and J shed 3 bases, with 15 bases lying between them. The germline CDR1 and CDR2 sequences are LNHDA and SQIVND (reference sequence). This CDR3 contains 15 residues. The CDR3 DNA follows: TGTGCCAGTAGTATCACGGGTAGAACCTACTACGAGCAGTACTTC. Protein product: CASSITGRTYYEQYF.

In its sample, this clonotype was seen many times. This chain links TRBV15 with TRBJ2-7; TRBD1 matches at 9 bases. Germline CDR1 is LNHNV and CDR2 is YYDKDF (reference sequence). V dropped 3 bases and J dropped 5; count of bases not matched to a gene: 5. The CDR3 extends over 14 amino acids. The CDR3 DNA reads TGTGCCACCAGCAGTCCCACAGGGGGCCACGAGCAGTACTTC. Its translation is CATSSPTGGHEQYF. Based on the CDR3 plus reference TRBV15 and TRBJ2-7, the full variable domain is DAMVIQNPRYQVTQFGKPVTLSCSQTLNHNVMYWYQQKSSQAPKLLFHYYDKDFNNEADTPDNFQSRRPNTSFCFLDIRSPGLGDTAMYLCATSSPTGGHEQYFGPGTRLTVT.

This clonotype was seen a single time. The rearrangement joins TRBV29-1 to TRBJ1-1; 7 bases are a match to TRBD1. J was trimmed by 3 bases and V by 5 bases; bases with no gene match: 6. The CDR3 totals 13 residues. In germline, CDR1 is SQVTM, CDR2 ANQGSEA. The CDR3 nucleotides read TGCAGCGTTCTCCAGGGGACAGACACTGAAGCTTTCTTT. Protein product: CSVLQGTDTEAFF.

This clonotype appeared a few times. V and J are TRBV15 and TRBJ2-2; 8 positions agree with TRBD1. V lost 5 bases and J lost 6; bases outside the gene matches: 8. Germline CDR1 LNHNV, CDR2 YYDKDF (reference sequence). This CDR3 region has 15 residues. CDR3 in amino acids: CATSGGQGGAGELFF. The CDR3 bases are TGTGCCACCAGCGGTGGACAGGGCGGTGCCGGGGAGCTGTTTTTT.

This clonotype showed up many times. The chain employs TRBV5-6 and TRBJ1-5; no clear D. The CDR3 covers 12 residues. V was pared by 4 bases and J by 3 bases, with 5 bases between. Germline assignment: CDR1 SGHDT and CDR2 YYEEEE. The CDR3: CASSAYNQPQHF. Written as DNA, the CDR3 is TGTGCCAGCAGCGCATACAATCAGCCCCAGCATTTT. The full variable domain, with the rest looked up from reference TRBV5-6 and TRBJ1-5, is DAGVTQSPTHLIKTRGQQVTLRCSPKSGHDTVSWYQQALGQGPQFIFQYYEEEERQRGNFPDRFSGHQFPNYSSELNVNALLLGDSALYLCASSAYNQPQHFGDGTRLSIL.

The V and J genes are TRBV7-8 and TRBJ2-1; D perhaps matches TRBD1 (6 bases). The CDR3 has 13 residues. Trimming stripped 3 bases from V and 6 bases from J, with 9 bases between. The germline CDR1 and CDR2 sequences are SGHVS and FQNEAQ. The CDR3 spells CASSFLQGNEQFF. CDR3 coding DNA: TGTGCCAGCAGCTTCCTACAGGGCAATGAGCAGTTCTTC.

V gene TRBV3-1 combines with J gene TRBJ1-5, with TRBD1 identical over 8 bases. The CDR3 loop spans 15 amino acids. Trimming removed 3 bases from V and 7 bases from J; junction bases left unmatched: 8. The V gene's germline CDR1 is LGHDT and CDR2 YNNKEL (reference sequence). The CDR3 protein is CASSQRIQGAQPQHF. In DNA, the CDR3 is TGTGCCAGCAGCCAGCGGATTCAGGGGGCCCAGCCCCAGCATTTT. The entire variable domain, with the rest obtained from reference TRBV3-1 and TRBJ1-5, is as follows: DTAVSQTPKYLVTQMGNDKSIKCEQNLGHDTMYWYKQDSKKFLKIMFSYNNKELIINETVPNRFSPKSPDKAHLNLHINSLELGDSAVYFCASSQRIQGAQPQHFGDGTRLSIL.

The chain has TRBV7-8 and TRBJ1-6, with 11 positions matching TRBD1. V was pared by 6 bases and J by 10 bases, with 14 bases of the junction left unmatched. CDR1 is SGHVS and CDR2 is FQNEAQ in the germline V gene. The CDR3 has 17 amino acids. The CDR3 DNA reads TGTGCCAGCAGTACCGGGACAGGGGGGAATTTTTGGTCACCCCTCCACTTT. Translation: CASSTGTGGNFWSPLHF.

The chain employs TRBV5-1 and TRBJ1-1; 10 nucleotides agree with TRBD1. The CDR3 runs to 15 residues. Germline assignment: CDR1 SGHRS and CDR2 YFSETQ. The trim removed 4 bases at V and 7 bases at J, leaving 10 bases unmatched. The CDR3 DNA is TGCGCCAGCAGCCCGCTGGGGGACAGGGGTGGTGAAGCTTTCTTT. This codes for CASSPLGDRGGEAFF.